This T cell receptor beta chain was profiled in a study of blood T cell repertoires in COVID-19 (TCRdb year 2020). Turning to the overall study: Collaborator samples came from the United States, Italy and Spain and covered acute and convalescent phases of COVID-19. Sample metadata almost always included a de-identified subject ID, COVID-19 status, age in years and sex. The repertoires were released in a freely available public database intended as a resource for research on the immune response to SARS-CoV-2. The material from the prospective study consisted of cDNA or gDNA derived from T cells, B-cell-depleted T cells, or PBMCs. The samples were drawn from two sources: the first 160 participants of the ongoing ImmuneRACE study, and over 1,000 subjects contributed by 6 global collaborators. Deeply sampled blood TCRbeta repertoires from subjects exposed to, actively infected with, or recovered from COVID-19 were included in the dataset. Where available, HLA class I and class II types were taken from metadata supplied by the sample provider and were not determined by assay-based typing.

With respect to this clone: The antigen this receptor binds is unknown. No base qualities exist here, and no much larger clone lies one base off it.

TCRbeta CDR3 regions were amplified from genomic DNA using the immunoSEQ Assay, a bias-controlled multiplex PCR. The original pipeline was this. The number of nucleated cells in each sample was estimated from the amplification of reference gene primers within the assay. To quantify the absolute abundance of each unique TCRbeta CDR3 rearrangement, sequence reads were collapsed and filtered. For each sample, productive Simpson clonality was calculated as the square root of Simpson's diversity index over productive rearrangements. TCRdb re-hosts the immuneACCESS table, in-frame sequences only. Its copies lack some clones; in the studies checked, an unresolved V gene accounts for under half of them, and the cause for the rest is not known. For V, J and clone size, that table is used; D and trimming come from the DNA. In this sample the table shows 200,000 to 250,000 clones, approximately 86% of which occur a single time. 9% to 12% of the sample goes to the ten largest clones.

There are 16 amino acids in the CDR3, from cysteine to phenylalanine inclusive. Only the CDR3 portion is preserved as DNA: 48 bases, with reading frame beginning at the first base. V loses 0 bases, J loses 1 base, and the germline ends lie 13 bases apart. The CDR1 and CDR2 encoded by the germline V gene are SGHRS and YFSETQ. In the prospective study, participants were roughly 18 to 100 years old, resided in 24 geographic areas of the United States, and were enrolled through a virtual design. To assign participants to cohorts, the prospective study relied on clinical history that participants themselves reported in a screening survey and a study questionnaire. Each participant in the prospective study had whole blood, serum and a nasopharyngeal or oropharyngeal swab collected by mobile phlebotomists. Additional blood draws and questionnaires over an approximately two-month period could optionally be provided by prospective study participants. Before DNA extraction, prospective study blood samples were shipped either frozen or at room temperature.

Overall study results and their limits: The quantity of clinical and demographic metadata differed by source and by participant and was supplied without curation.

This receptor was identified in a man between 18 and 35 years old with acute COVID-19. The V and J genes are TRBV5-1 and TRBJ1-1; a tentative D call is TRBD1 (6 bases match). Sequencing was carried out using PBMCs or T cells enriched from blood (not recorded which). The CDR3 here reads CASSLGISGANTEAFF. Read as DNA, the sequence is TGCGCCAGCAGCTTGGGGATTTCAGGGGCGAACACTGAAGCTTTCTTT.